This TCR beta chain derives from a study of graft-versus-host responses after intestinal transplantation. CDR1 and CDR2 (germline): LGHNA, YSLEER. CDR3 size: 17 residues. The trim removed 0 bases at V and 5 bases at J, leaving 10 bases unmatched. This table comes from immunoSEQ multiplex PCR, and its TCRdb copy is limited to in-frame clones, with some not included. Among about 5,100 clones listed, around 70% were seen once. A few counts support this clone. Source: PBMCs, taken just under 330 days after intestinal transplant. The TCR originated in a human patient who received an intestinal transplant, so some T cells may come from the graft donor. The chain employs TRBV4-3 and TRBJ2-3, with 8 bases fitting TRBD1. The CDR3 is CASSQERVQGVGDTQYF. CDR3 coding DNA: TGCGCCAGCAGCCAAGAGAGGGTACAGGGGGTTGGAGATACGCAGTATTTT.